A selection of T cell receptor beta chains follows, all from one sample in a study of shared clonotypes between healthy human individuals. Libraries were prepared by immunoSEQ multiplex PCR; TCRdb keeps only in-frame clonotypes and omits some of them. Of approximately 2.4 million clones in the sample, approximately 94% were seen once. Sequencing was done on a sample of naive CD4+ T cells sorted from blood. The receptors derive from a man between 18 and 29 years old in good health. Each CDR3 is given with its conserved first and last residue. The order of the fields is clone size, V gene, J gene, D gene, CDR3 DNA, CDR3 protein. A D gene is named only where the DNA matches it firmly. Rows give clone size only sometimes, using once, few, many, or a class for an expanded clone.

>once|TRBV11-3|TRBJ2-1|NA
TGTGCCAGCAGCAAATCCGGGAGCAATGAGCAGTTCTTC
CASSKSGSNEQFF
>once|TRBV5-1|TRBJ2-3|TRBD2
TGCGCCAGCAGCTTGGGGGCTAGCGGGGCCACAGATACGCAGTATTTT
CASSLGASGATDTQYF
>NA|TRBV6-5|TRBJ1-2|TRBD1
TGTGCCAGCAGCGGACAGGGCGCCTACACCTTC
CASSGQGAYTF
>NA|TRBV4-1|TRBJ2-2|TRBD1
TGCGCCAGCAGCCCAACCGGGACAGCTGGTTTTCTGTTTTTT
CASSPTGTAGFLFF
>once|TRBV30|TRBJ1-3|NA
TGTGCCTGGACAAACCGAAACACCATATATTTT
CAWTNRNTIYF
>NA|TRBV2|TRBJ1-2|TRBD1
TGTGCCAGTCTGGGATCGGGACAGCAAATCTATGGCTACACCTTC
CASLGSGQQIYGYTF
>NA|TRBV14|TRBJ2-7|TRBD1
TGTGCCAGCAGCAAGACAGGGCGGGAGCAGTACTTC
CASSKTGREQYF
>NA|TRBV19|TRBJ2-6|NA
TGTGCCAGTAGTCCCGGCGGCTCTGGGGCCAACGTCCTGACTTTC
CASSPGGSGANVLTF
>NA|TRBV4-3|TRBJ1-1|NA
TGCGCCAGCAGCGCAGAAGGGTACGGGGCTGCTTTCTTT
CASSAEGYGAAFF
>NA|TRBV5-6|TRBJ2-1|TRBD1
TGTGCCAGCAGCCGGGGACAGGGCTACAATGAGCAGTTCTTC
CASSRGQGYNEQFF
>few|TRBV20-1|TRBJ1-2|NA
TGCAGTGCTAGAGATCCCTATGGCTACACCTTC
CSARDPYGYTF
>NA|TRBV28|TRBJ1-1|NA
TGTGCCAGCAGTTTACAGGGGATTGAAGCTTTCTTT
CASSLQGIEAFF
>NA|TRBV7-2|TRBJ2-1|TRBD2
TGTGCCAGCAGCTTAGCACTAGCGGGAGGGGTGGAGTTCTTC
CASSLALAGGVEFF
>once|TRBV21-1|TRBJ2-5|NA
TGTGCCAGCAGCCCCCATAGCGGAAAAGAGACCCAGTACTTC
CASSPHSGKETQYF
>NA|TRBV19|TRBJ1-5|TRBD1
TGTGCCAGTAGGCCCCACGCAGGGACAGGGGGCTTTAATCAGCCCCAGCATTTT
CASRPHAGTGGFNQPQHF
>NA|TRBV7-9|TRBJ2-3|TRBD2
TGTGCCAGCAGCCCTAGCGGGGATACGCAGTATTTT
CASSPSGDTQYF
>NA|TRBV7-2|TRBJ2-5|TRBD2
TGTGCCAGCAGCTTAGCCCCAGCGGGAGGGAGAGAGACCCAGTACTTC
CASSLAPAGGRETQYF
>NA|TRBV5-4|TRBJ2-3|NA
TGTGCCAGCAGCCCGCCGGACCGAACAGATACGCAGTATTTT
CASSPPDRTDTQYF
>NA|TRBV27|TRBJ2-5|TRBD2
TGTGCCAGCAGACTAGCGGGAGGGGGTAGGGAGACCCAGTACTTC
CASRLAGGGRETQYF
>NA|TRBV30|TRBJ1-6|NA
TGTGCCTGGAGCGACACCCCGGGGCTCCCTAATTCACCCCTCCACTTT
CAWSDTPGLPNSPLHF